This TCR beta chain appears in the sequencing data of a study of read filtering for tumor transcriptome and immune sequencing. Study at large: Whole-transcriptome libraries were prepared after DNase treatment.

Sampling of bone marrow took place during active disease in every patient. Findings and limits, study-wide: Approximately 82% of IR-seq clonotypes had a single read, yet these held approximately 3.5% of reads. This fraction held mixed bone marrow immune cells after CD138-negative sorting.

This clonotype was observed at least ten times. Antigen specificity is unknown. From roughly 0.4 ug of RNA, a library with molecular barcoded alpha/delta and beta/gamma adaptors was made. TCRdb re-called the reads with MiXCR, one entry per CDR3 protein. In the table there are tens of thousands of distinct CDR3 sequences, more than 11% of which are singletons. The material sequenced was a population of CD138-negative cells sorted from bone marrow. The TCR was taken from a donor at least 40 years old with multiple myeloma.

DNA of the CDR3: TGCAGTGCTAGAGACGTAGGGACTCCAGATACGCAGTATTTT. Its translation: CSARDVGTPDTQYF. The V and J genes are TRBV20-1 and TRBJ2-3, with TRBD2 as a possible D gene (6 bases). The ends were cut back, 0 bases at V and 4 bases at J, with 11 bases in the middle. Germline CDR1 is DFQATT and CDR2 is SNEGSKA (reference sequence). This CDR3 region has 14 residues.